The 22 T cell receptor beta chains below come from one sample, sequenced in a study of response to subunit inactivated influenza vaccine. MiXCR, applied by TCRdb to the RT-PCR reads, yields one record per CDR3 protein. This repertoire shows fewer than 400,000 distinct CDR3 sequences, 21% found once; its top ten account for about 10%. This material consisted of PBMCs from blood, taken less than 22 months after vaccination. All receptors derive from a man in his fifties or sixties who received an inactivated influenza vaccine.

This clonotype was counted between two and nine times. The chain is built from TRBV20-1 and TRBJ1-6; TRBD1 is a possible D gene (6 bases). This CDR3 is built from 14 residues. V was trimmed by 2 bases and J by 7 bases, leaving 12 bases between them. The germline V gene encodes CDR1 DFQATT and CDR2 SNEGSKA (reference sequence). The CDR3 region has the DNA TGCAGTGCTAGACAGGGGAGGGAAAATTCACCCCTCCACTTT. Its protein is CSARQGRENSPLHF.

This clonotype was counted a few times. The V and J genes are TRBV9 and TRBJ2-5, with 7 bases lining up with TRBD1. The germline CDR1 and CDR2 sequences are SGDLS and YYNGEE. V shed 0 bases and J 4 bases; nucleotides not matched to a gene: 6. The CDR3 is 15 amino acids. CDR3 DNA: TGTGCCAGCAGCGTAGGTAGGGGGCCAAGAGAGACCCAGTACTTC. It codes for CASSVGRGPRETQYF.

This clonotype appeared many times. The chain couples TRBV29-1 to TRBJ2-1, with 7 bases aligning to TRBD1. The germline V gene encodes CDR1 SQVTM and CDR2 ANQGSEA. Trimming removed 2 bases from V and 6 bases from J; junction bases left unmatched: 4. This CDR3 region has 13 residues. CDR3 nucleotide sequence: TGCAGCGTTGAAAAGGGGGCAAGCAATGAGCAGTTCTTC. Translation: CSVEKGASNEQFF.

This chain uses TRBV12-3 or TRBV12-4 with TRBJ1-5; 11 bases map to TRBD1. The CDR3 sequence is 16 residues long. V dropped 3 bases and J dropped 5; count of bases not matched to a gene: 6. The CDR3 region is CASSLEGTGGYQPQHF. The CDR3 nucleotides are TGTGCCAGCAGTTTGGAAGGGACAGGGGGTTATCAGCCCCAGCATTTT.

The chain combines TRBV30 with TRBJ1-2, with no clear D. The CDR3 sequence is 19 residues long. The V gene lost 0 bases and the J gene lost 5 bases, with 28 bases spanning the gap. In germline, CDR1 is GTSNPN, CDR2 SVGIG (reference sequence). As DNA, the CDR3 is TGTGCCTGGAGTGTACGGCTTTCAAGGCAGTCCCCCCGTGGGTATGGCTACACCTTC. This codes for CAWSVRLSRQSPRGYGYTF.

This clonotype was counted a few times. The rearrangement joins TRBV25-1 to TRBJ2-2; D uncertain. Germline V gene data show CDR1 as MGHDK and CDR2 as SYGVNS. V was trimmed by 1 base and J by 1 base, leaving 10 bases between them. The CDR3 spans 16 residues. The CDR3 bases are TGTGCCAGCAGTGAATCTCTGCGCTTGAACACCGGGGAGCTGTTTTTT. Translation: CASSESLRLNTGELFF.

The chain combines TRBV6-5 with TRBJ2-7; 12 bases are shared with TRBD2. Germline CDR1 MNHEY, CDR2 SVGAGI. The CDR3 loop spans 15 amino acids. Losses at the gene ends were 4 bases for V and 4 bases for J; bases not matched to a gene: 5. This chain's CDR3 is CASSFSSGGGYEQYF. The CDR3 DNA reads as TGTGCCAGCAGTTTCTCTAGCGGGGGGGGATACGAGCAGTACTTC.

This clonotype has only a few counts. This chain uses TRBV12-3 or TRBV12-4 with TRBJ1-1; TRBD1 matches 9 bases. V dropped 6 bases and J dropped 2; count of bases not matched to a gene: 7. There are 15 residues in the CDR3. CDR3 coding DNA: TGTGCCAGCAGGGCTCGGGACAGGGTAAACACTGAAGCTTTCTTT. Amino acid sequence: CASRARDRVNTEAFF.

The gene calls are TRBV6-1 and TRBJ2-7; D may match TRBD1 or TRBD2 (5 bases each). The CDR3 spans 14 residues. CDR1 is MNHNS, CDR2 SASEGT, per germline. Trimming shortened V by 6 bases and J by 0 bases, and 12 bases separated the two germline ends. CDR3 sequence (DNA): TGTGCCAGCAGACCGGGACGGAGCTCCTACGAGCAGTACTTC. It translates to CASRPGRSSYEQYF.

This clonotype was observed a handful of times. The chain has TRBV7-9 and TRBJ1-2; 9 bases are a match to TRBD1. V was clipped by 5 bases and J by 2 bases; unmatched bases: 6. CDR1 is SEHNR and CDR2 is FQNEAQ in the germline V gene (reference sequence). The CDR3 has 15 residues. The CDR3 sequence is CASSTGQGINYGYTF. CDR3 nucleotides: TGTGCCAGCAGCACTGGACAGGGGATAAACTATGGCTACACCTTC.

J is TRBJ2-7 and V is TRBV12-3 or TRBV12-4, with D perhaps matching TRBD2 (5 bases). Deletions cut 5 bases from V and 5 bases from J, with 16 bases between. This CDR3 contains 14 residues. The CDR3 loop is CASSAYGISDEQYF. For the CDR3, the DNA is TGTGCCAGCAGTGCATACGGGATCTCGGACGAGCAGTACTTC.

This chain links TRBV11-2 with TRBJ2-3; weak D call: TRBD2 (5 bases). V was pared by 5 bases and J by 3 bases, with 12 bases between. The CDR3 is 14 amino acids. Germline assignment: CDR1 SGHAT and CDR2 FQNNGV. CDR3 sequence: CASSRGRLTDTQYF. The CDR3 DNA reads TGTGCCAGCAGCCGCGGGCGCTTGACAGATACGCAGTATTTT.

The table lists this clonotype with many counts. V usage is TRBV12-3 or TRBV12-4 and J usage is TRBJ2-3; D is uncertain. This CDR3 has 12 amino acids. V shed 6 bases and J shed 4 bases, with 8 bases lying between them. In DNA form, the CDR3 reads TGTGCCAGCAGCAGGACGTCAGATACGCAGTATTTT. It encodes CASSRTSDTQYF.

On this clonotype itself: Mismatch with germline at one junction end may stem from a read error. The V gene is TRBV6-5, the J gene TRBJ2-6, with D possibly TRBD2 on 7 matching bases. This CDR3 has 18 amino acids. Germline V CDR1 and CDR2: MNHEY, SVGAGI. The CDR3 region has the DNA TGTGCCAGCAGTTACTCCCTGGCAGGGGCAAGCGGGGCCAACGTCTTGACTTTC. This gives the protein CASSYSLAGASGANVLTF.

J is TRBJ2-7 and V is TRBV5-1; weak D call: TRBD1 (6 bases). This CDR3 spans 14 amino acids. Trimming cost V 7 bases and J 0 bases, with 14 bases left between them. Germline-derived CDR1 and CDR2 are SGHRS and YFSETQ. As DNA, the CDR3 is TGCGCCAGCGGAATACAGGGAAGCTCCTACGAGCAGTACTTC. Its translation is CASGIQGSSYEQYF.

The chain recombines TRBV7-9 with TRBJ2-1, with D perhaps matching TRBD2 (6 bases). This CDR3 contains 17 residues. V dropped 2 bases and J dropped 5 bases, with 19 bases sitting between them. Germline CDR1 and CDR2: SEHNR and FQNEAQ (reference sequence). The CDR3 DNA follows: TGTGCCAGCAGCTTACCGTTTCGGCTAGCGATCAACAATGAGCAGTTCTTC. This encodes CASSLPFRLAINNEQFF.

This clonotype was detected ten times or more. The V call is TRBV7-2, the J call TRBJ1-1, with TRBD1 as a possible D gene (5 bases). Germline V gives CDR1 SGHTA, CDR2 FQGNSA. V gave up 2 bases and J gave up 6 bases, with 13 bases separating them. CDR3 length equals 14 residues. As DNA, the CDR3 is TGTGCCAGCAGCTTAATGGGGGAAATCGCTGAAGCTTTCTTT. Encoded protein: CASSLMGEIAEAFF.

V gene TRBV30 combines with J gene TRBJ2-1, with 11 bases fitting TRBD2. Germline V gene data show CDR1 as GTSNPN and CDR2 as SVGIG (reference sequence). This CDR3 contains 14 residues. V dropped 7 bases and J dropped 8; count of bases not matched to a gene: 10. The CDR3 sequence is CASKGLAVGDEQFF. The CDR3, as DNA: TGTGCCTCGAAGGGACTAGCGGTCGGTGATGAGCAGTTCTTC.

This clonotype showed up just a few times. CDR3 amino acids: CASSLTGVDEKLFF. CDR3 DNA: TGTGCCAGCAGCTTGACAGGGGTAGACGAAAAACTGTTTTTT. The chain links TRBV5-5 to TRBJ1-4; 7 bases are a match to TRBD1. Germline assignment: CDR1 SGHKS and CDR2 YYEKEE (reference sequence). Trimming took 1 base from V and 8 from J; bases not matched to a gene: 5. The CDR3 length is 14 residues.

This clonotype occurred many times. The chain joins TRBV7-6 to TRBJ2-5; 11 nucleotides agree with TRBD2. This CDR3 spans 16 amino acids. The junction had 7 bases not matched to a gene; V was cut back by 5 bases and J by 2 bases. Germline V gene lookup returns CDR1 SGHVS and CDR2 FNYEAQ. For the CDR3, the DNA is TGTGCCAGCAGCCACGGACTAGCGGGCCGACAAGAGACCCAGTACTTC. Amino acid sequence: CASSHGLAGRQETQYF.

The chain couples TRBV24-1 to TRBJ2-1; D is possibly TRBD1 (5 bases). Per germline, CDR1 KGHDR and CDR2 SFDVKD. The CDR3 is made up of 14 amino acids. V lost 0 bases, J lost 10 bases, and 12 bases lay in between. CDR3 sequence: CATSDLLLPGEQFF. CDR3 DNA sequence: TGTGCCACCAGTGATTTGCTTTTGCCAGGGGAGCAGTTCTTC.

This sequence joins TRBV5-1 and TRBJ1-2, with TRBD1 as a possible D gene (6 bases). V was shortened by 0 bases and J by 5 bases, with 8 bases between the two germline ends. Per germline, CDR1 SGHRS and CDR2 YFSETQ. The CDR3 covers 13 residues. This CDR3 is CASSLGDKYGYTF. DNA for the CDR3: TGCGCCAGCAGCTTGGGGGACAAGTATGGCTACACCTTC.